Given below is one T cell receptor beta chain in context. Its cognate antigen is unknown. The entry originates in a study of cytomegalovirus exposure and HLA in healthy donors. Researchers ran the PCR with 60 Vbeta and 13 Jbeta primers. Only in-frame clones appear in the TCRdb table, and some are missing; sequencing was by immunoSEQ multiplex PCR. The sample totals about 130,000 clones. Findings and limits, study-wide: There were three CMV-associated chains whose specificity for CMV antigens was confirmed in vitro. A later analysis showed that HLA-associated TCR beta chains had undergone more clonal expansion than equally common others.

This CDR3 contains 14 residues. Per germline, CDR1 LGHNA and CDR2 YSLEER. V was clipped by 1 base and J by 1 base, with 6 bases between them. Sequenced input: PBMCs. This clonotype was obtained from a man between 18 and 29 years old in good health and CMV-seronegative. This rearrangement joins TRBV4-3 to TRBJ2-3; D gene ambiguous. The chain's CDR3 is CASSQGLGTDTQYF. CDR3 coding DNA: TGCGCCAGCAGCCAAGGACTCGGCACAGATACGCAGTATTTT.